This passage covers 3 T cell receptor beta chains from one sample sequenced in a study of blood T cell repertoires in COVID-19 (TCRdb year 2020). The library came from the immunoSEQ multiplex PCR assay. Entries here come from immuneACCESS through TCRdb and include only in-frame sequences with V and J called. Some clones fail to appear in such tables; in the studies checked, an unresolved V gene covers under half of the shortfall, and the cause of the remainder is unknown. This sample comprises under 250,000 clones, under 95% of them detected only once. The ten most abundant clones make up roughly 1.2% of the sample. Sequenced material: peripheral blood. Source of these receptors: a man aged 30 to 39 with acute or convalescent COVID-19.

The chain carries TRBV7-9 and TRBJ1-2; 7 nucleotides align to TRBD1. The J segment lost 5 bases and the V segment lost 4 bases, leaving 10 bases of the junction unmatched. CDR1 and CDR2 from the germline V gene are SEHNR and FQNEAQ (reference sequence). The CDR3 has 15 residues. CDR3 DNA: TGTGCCAGCAGCTCACTGGGACAGTTGGCTTATGGCTACACCTTC. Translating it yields CASSSLGQLAYGYTF.

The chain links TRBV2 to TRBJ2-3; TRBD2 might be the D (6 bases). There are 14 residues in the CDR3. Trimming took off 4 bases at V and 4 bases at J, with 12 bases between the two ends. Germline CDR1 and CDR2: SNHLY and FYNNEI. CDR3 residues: CASSAWEEADTQYF. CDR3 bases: TGTGCCAGCAGTGCGTGGGAGGAAGCAGATACGCAGTATTTT.

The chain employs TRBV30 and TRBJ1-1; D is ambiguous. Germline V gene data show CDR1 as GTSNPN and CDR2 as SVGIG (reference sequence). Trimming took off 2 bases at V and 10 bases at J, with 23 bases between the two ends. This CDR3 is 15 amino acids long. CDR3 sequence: CAWSNNLAGKGRAFF. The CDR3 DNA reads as TGTGCCTGGAGTAACAATCTCGCGGGGAAAGGGAGAGCTTTCTTT.